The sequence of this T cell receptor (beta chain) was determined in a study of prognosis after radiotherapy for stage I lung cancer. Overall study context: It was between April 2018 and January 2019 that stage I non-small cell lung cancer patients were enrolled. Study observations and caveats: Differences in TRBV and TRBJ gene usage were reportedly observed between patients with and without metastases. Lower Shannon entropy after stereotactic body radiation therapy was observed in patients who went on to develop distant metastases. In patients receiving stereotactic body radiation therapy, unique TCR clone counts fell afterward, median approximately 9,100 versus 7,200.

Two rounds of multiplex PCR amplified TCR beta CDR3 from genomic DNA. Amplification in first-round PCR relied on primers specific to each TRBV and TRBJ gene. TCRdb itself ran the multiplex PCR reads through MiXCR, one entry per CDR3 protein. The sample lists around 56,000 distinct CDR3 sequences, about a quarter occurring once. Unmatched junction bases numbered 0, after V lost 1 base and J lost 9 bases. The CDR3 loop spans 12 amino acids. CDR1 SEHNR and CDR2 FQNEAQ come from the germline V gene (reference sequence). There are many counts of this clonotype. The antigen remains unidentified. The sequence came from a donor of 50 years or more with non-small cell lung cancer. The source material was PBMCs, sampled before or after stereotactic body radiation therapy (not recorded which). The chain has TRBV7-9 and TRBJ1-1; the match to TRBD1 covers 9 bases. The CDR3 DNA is TGTGCCAGCAGCTTAGACAGGGGGCAAGCTTTCTTT. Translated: CASSLDRGQAFF.